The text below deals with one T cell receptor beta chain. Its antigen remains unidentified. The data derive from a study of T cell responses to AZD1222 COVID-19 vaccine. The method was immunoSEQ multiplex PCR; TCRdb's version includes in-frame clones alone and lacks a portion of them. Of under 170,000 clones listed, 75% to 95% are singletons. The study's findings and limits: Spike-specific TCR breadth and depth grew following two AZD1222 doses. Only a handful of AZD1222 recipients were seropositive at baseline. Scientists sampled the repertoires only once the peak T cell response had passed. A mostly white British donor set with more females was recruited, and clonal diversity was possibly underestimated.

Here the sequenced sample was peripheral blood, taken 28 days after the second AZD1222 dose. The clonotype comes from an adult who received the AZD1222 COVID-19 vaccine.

The CDR3 spells CASSLLWGAAEAFF. DNA of the CDR3: TGTGCCAGCAGTTTACTCTGGGGGGCCGCAGAAGCTTTCTTT. V is TRBV27 and J is TRBJ1-1; tentatively, D is TRBD1 (6 bases). Germline V CDR1 and CDR2: MNHEY, SMNVEV (reference sequence). Trimming pared 2 bases from V and 8 bases from J, leaving 15 bases between. The CDR3 totals 14 residues.